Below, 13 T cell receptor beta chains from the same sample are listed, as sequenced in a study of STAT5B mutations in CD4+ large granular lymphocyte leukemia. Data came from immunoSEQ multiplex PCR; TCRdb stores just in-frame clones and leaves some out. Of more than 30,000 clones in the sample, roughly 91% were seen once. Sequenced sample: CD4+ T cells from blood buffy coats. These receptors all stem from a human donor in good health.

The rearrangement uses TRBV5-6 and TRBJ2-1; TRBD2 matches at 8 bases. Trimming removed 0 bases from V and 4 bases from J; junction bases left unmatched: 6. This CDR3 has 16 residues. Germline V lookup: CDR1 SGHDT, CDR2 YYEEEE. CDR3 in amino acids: CASSLAPGLVYNEQFF. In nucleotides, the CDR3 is TGTGCCAGCAGCTTGGCACCGGGACTAGTGTACAATGAGCAGTTCTTC.

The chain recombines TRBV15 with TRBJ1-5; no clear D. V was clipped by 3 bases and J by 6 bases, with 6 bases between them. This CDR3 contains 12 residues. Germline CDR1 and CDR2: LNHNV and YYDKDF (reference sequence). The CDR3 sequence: CATSSLAQPQHF. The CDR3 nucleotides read TGTGCCACCAGCAGCCTCGCTCAGCCCCAGCATTTT.

CDR3 sequence: CASSPLDRGGSDTQYF. DNA for the CDR3: TGTGCCAGCAGTCCCCTAGACAGGGGGGGGTCGGATACGCAGTATTTT. V usage is TRBV27 and J usage is TRBJ2-3; 9 positions match TRBD1. CDR3 length: 16 residues. With 5 bases clipped from V and 6 bases from J, the junction kept 12 bases outside the gene matches. Germline V lookup: CDR1 MNHEY, CDR2 SMNVEV (reference sequence).

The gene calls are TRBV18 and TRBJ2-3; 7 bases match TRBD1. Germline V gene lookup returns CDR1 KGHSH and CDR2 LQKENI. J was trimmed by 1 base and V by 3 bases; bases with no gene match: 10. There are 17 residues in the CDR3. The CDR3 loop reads CASSPLLRQGGTDTQYF. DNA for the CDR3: TGTGCCAGCTCACCCTTACTTCGACAGGGAGGCACAGATACGCAGTATTTT.

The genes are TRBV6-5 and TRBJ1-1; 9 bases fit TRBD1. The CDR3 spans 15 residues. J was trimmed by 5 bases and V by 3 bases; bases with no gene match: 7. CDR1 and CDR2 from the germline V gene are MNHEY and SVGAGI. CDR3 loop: CASSYGTGTGTEAFF. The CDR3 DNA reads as TGTGCCAGCAGTTATGGGACAGGGACGGGTACTGAAGCTTTCTTT.

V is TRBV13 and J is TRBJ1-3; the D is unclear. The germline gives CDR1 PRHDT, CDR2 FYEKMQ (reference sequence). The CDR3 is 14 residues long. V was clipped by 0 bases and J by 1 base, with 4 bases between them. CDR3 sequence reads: CASSLGSSGNTIYF. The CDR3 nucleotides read TGTGCCAGCAGCTTAGGGTCGTCTGGAAACACCATATATTTT.

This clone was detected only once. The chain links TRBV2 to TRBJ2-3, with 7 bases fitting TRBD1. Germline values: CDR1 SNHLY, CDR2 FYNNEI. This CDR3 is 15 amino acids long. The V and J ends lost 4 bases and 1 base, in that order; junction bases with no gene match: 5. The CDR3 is CASSGQGSRTDTQYF. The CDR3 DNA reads TGTGCCAGCAGTGGACAGGGCTCCCGCACAGATACGCAGTATTTT.

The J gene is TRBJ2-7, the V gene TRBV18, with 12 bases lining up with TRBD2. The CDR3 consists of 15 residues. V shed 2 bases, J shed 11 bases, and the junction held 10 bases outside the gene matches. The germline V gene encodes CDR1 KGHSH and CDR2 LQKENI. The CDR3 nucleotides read TGTGCCAGCTCACCATCTTCAACTAGCGGGAGGAGCGAGTACTTC. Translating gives CASSPSSTSGRSEYF.

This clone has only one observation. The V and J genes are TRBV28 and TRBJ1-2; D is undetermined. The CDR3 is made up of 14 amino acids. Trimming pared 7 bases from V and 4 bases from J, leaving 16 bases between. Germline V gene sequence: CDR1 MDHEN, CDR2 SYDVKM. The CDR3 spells CASTPSRDFYGYTF. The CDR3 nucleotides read TGTGCCAGCACTCCCTCCCGGGATTTCTATGGCTACACCTTC.

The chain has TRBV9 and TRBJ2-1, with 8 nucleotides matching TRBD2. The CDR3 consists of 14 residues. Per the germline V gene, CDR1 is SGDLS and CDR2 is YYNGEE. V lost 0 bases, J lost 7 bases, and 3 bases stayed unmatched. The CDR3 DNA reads TGTGCCAGCAGCGTAGCGGGAGGGCCTAATGAGCAGTTCTTC. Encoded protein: CASSVAGGPNEQFF.

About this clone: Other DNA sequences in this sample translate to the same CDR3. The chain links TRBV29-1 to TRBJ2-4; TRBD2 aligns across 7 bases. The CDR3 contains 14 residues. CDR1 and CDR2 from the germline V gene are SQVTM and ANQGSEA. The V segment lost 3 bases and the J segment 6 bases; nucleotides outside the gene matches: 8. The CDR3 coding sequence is TGCAGCGTTGAGGGGGAGGGGCCTAGAAACATTCAGTACTTC. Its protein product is CSVEGEGPRNIQYF.

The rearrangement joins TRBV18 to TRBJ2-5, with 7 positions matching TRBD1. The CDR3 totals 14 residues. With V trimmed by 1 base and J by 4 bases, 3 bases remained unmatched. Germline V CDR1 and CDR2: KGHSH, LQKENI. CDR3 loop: CASSPLGTVETQYF. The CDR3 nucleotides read TGTGCCAGCTCACCACTGGGGACAGTAGAGACCCAGTACTTC.

CDR3 sequence: CASSIGNEQFF. The CDR3 DNA sequence: TGTGCCAGTAGTATAGGGAATGAGCAGTTCTTC. V is TRBV19 and J is TRBJ2-1; D not resolved. The germline V gene has CDR1 LNHDA and CDR2 SQIVND (reference sequence). CDR3 length equals 11 residues. Deletions cut 1 base from V and 7 bases from J, with 2 bases between. Full variable domain (missing parts from reference TRBV19 and TRBJ2-1): DGGITQSPKYLFRKEGQNVTLSCEQNLNHDAMYWYRQDPGQGLRLIYYSQIVNDFQKGDIAEGYSVSREKKESFPLTVTSAQKNPTAFYLCASSIGNEQFFGPGTRLTVL.